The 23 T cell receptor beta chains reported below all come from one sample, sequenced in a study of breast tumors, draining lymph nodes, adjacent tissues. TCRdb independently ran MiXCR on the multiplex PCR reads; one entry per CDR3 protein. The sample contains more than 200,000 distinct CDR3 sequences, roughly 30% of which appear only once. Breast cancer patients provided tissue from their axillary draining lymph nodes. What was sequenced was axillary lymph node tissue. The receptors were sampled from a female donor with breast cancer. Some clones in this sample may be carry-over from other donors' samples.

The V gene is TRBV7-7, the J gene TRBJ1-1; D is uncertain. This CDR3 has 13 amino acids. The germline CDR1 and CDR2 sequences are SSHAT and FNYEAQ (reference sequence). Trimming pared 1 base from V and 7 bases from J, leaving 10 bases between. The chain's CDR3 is CASSLGVLREAFF. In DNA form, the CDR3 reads TGTGCCAGCAGCTTAGGCGTTCTCCGTGAAGCTTTCTTT.

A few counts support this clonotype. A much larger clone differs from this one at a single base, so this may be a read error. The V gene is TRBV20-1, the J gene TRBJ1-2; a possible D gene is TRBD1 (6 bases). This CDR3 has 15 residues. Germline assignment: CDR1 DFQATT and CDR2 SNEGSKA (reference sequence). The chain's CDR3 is CSARSGFGGAPGYAF. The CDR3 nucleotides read TGCAGTGCTAGATCGGGGTTTGGGGGGGCCCCCGGCTACGCCTTC.

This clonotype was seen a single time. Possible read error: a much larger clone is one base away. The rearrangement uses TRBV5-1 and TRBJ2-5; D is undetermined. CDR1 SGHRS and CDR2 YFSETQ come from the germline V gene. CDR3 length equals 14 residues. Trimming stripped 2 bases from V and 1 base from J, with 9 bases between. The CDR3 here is CASSLRVVQETQYF. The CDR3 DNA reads TGCGCCAGCAGCTTACGTGTGGTCCAAGAGACCCAGTACTTC.

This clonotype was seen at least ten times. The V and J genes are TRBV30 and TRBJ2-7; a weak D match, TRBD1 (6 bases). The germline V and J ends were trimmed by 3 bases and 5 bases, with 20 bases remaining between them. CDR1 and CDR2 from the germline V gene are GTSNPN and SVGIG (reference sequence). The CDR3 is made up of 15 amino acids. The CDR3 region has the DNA TGTGCCTGGAGGCCGATACAGGGCGGAACGAACGAGCAGTACTTC. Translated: CAWRPIQGGTNEQYF.

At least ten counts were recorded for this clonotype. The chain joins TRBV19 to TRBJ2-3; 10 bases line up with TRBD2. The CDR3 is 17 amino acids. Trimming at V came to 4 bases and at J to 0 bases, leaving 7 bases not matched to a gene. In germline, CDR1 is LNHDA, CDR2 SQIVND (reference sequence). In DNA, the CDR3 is TGTGCCAGTAGTACCAGGCAGACTAGCGGGAGCACAGATACGCAGTATTTT. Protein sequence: CASSTRQTSGSTDTQYF.

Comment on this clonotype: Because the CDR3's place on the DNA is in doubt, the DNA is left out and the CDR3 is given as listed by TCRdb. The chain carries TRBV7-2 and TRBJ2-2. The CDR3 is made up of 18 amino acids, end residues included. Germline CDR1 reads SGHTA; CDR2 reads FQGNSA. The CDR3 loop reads CASSFYICSASRTGELFF.

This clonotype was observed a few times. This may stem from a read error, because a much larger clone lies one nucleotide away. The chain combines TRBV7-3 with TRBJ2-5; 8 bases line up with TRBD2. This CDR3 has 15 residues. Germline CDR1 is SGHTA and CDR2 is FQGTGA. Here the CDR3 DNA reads TGTGCCAGCAGCTTCTACGGGGGGGGCAAAGAGACCCAGCACTTC. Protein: CASSFYGGGKETQHF.

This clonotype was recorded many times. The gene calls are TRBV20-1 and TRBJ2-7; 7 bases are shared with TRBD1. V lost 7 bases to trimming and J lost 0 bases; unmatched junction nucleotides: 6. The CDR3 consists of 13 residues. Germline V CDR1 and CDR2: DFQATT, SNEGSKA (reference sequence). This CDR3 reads CSVPGQISYEQYF. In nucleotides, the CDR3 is TGCAGTGTGCCGGGACAGATCTCCTACGAGCAGTACTTC.

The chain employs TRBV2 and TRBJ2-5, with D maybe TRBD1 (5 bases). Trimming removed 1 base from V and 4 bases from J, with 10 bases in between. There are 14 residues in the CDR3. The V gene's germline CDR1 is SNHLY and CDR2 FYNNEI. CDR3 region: CASSEEPQGETQYF. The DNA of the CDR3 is TGTGCCAGCAGTGAAGAACCTCAGGGAGAGACCCAGTACTTC.

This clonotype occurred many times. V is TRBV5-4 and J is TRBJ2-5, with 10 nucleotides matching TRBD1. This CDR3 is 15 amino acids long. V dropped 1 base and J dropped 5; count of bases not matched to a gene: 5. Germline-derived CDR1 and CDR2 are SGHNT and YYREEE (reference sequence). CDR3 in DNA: TGTGCCAGCAGCTTGAGACAGGGGGCGCAGGAGACCCAGTACTTC. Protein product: CASSLRQGAQETQYF. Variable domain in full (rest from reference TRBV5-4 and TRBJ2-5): ETGVTQSPTHLIKTRGQQVTLRCSSQSGHNTVSWYQQALGQGPQFIFQYYREEENGRGNFPPRFSGLQFPNYSSELNVNALELDDSALYLCASSLRQGAQETQYFGPGTRLLVL.

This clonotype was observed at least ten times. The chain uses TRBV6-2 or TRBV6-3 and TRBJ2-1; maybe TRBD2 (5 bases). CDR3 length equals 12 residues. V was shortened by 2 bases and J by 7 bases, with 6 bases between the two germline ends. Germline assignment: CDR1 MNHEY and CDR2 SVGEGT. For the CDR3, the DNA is TGTGCCAGCAGTTACCCGGGGAATGAGCAGTTCTTC. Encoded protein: CASSYPGNEQFF.

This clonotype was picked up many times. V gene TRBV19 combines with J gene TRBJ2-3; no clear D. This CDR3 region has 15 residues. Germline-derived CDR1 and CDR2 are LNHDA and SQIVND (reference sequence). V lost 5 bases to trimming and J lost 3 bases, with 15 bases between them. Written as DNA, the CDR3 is TGTGCCAGTAGTTCCCCCGGCAGGAGAACAGATACGCAGTATTTT. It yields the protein CASSSPGRRTDTQYF.

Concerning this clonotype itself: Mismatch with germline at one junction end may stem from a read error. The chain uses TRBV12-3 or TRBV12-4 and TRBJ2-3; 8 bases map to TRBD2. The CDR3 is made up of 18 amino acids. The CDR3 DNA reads TGTGCCACCAGTGCTAGGGGGACTAGTCGTTTTCCAACAGATACGCAGTATTTT. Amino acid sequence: CATSARGTSRFPTDTQYF.

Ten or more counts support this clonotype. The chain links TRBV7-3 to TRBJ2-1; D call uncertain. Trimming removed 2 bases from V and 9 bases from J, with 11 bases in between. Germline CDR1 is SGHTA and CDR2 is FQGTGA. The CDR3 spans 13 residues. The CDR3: CASSLRRWGEQFF. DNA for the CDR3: TGTGCCAGCAGCTTACGTAGATGGGGTGAGCAGTTCTTC.

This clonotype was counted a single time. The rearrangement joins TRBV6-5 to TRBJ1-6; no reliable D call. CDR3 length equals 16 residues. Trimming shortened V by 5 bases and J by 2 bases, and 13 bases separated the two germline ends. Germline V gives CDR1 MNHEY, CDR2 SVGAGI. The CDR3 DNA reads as TGTGCCAGCAGTCAAACCCGATTTGCCTATAATTCACCCCTCCACTTT. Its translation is CASSQTRFAYNSPLHF.

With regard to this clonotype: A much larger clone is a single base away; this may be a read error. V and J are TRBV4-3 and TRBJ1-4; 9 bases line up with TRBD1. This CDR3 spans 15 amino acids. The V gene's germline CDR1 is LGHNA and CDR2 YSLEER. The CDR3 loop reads CASSQGDRVNEELFF. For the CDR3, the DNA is TGCGCCAGCAGCCAAGGGGACAGGGTTAATGAAGAACTGTTTTTT.

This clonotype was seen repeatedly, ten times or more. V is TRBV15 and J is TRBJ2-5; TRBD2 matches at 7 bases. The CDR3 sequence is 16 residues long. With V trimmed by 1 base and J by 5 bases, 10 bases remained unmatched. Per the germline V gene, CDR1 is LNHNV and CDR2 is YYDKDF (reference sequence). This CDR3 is CATSRGYRVGGETQYF. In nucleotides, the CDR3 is TGTGCCACCAGCAGAGGGTACCGGGTGGGGGGGGAGACCCAGTACTTC. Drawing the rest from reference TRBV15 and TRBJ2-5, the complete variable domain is DAMVIQNPRYQVTQFGKPVTLSCSQTLNHNVMYWYQQKSSQAPKLLFHYYDKDFNNEADTPDNFQSRRPNTSFCFLDIRSPGLGDTAMYLCATSRGYRVGGETQYFGPGTRLLVL.

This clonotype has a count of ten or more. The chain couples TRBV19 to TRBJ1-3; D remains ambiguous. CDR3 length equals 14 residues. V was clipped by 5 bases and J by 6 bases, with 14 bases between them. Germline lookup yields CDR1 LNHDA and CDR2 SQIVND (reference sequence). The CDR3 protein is CASSVPTPVNTIYF. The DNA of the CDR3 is TGTGCCAGTAGTGTCCCGACCCCTGTAAACACCATATATTTT. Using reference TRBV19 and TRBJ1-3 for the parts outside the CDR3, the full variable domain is DGGITQSPKYLFRKEGQNVTLSCEQNLNHDAMYWYRQDPGQGLRLIYYSQIVNDFQKGDIAEGYSVSREKKESFPLTVTSAQKNPTAFYLCASSVPTPVNTIYFGEGSWLTVV.

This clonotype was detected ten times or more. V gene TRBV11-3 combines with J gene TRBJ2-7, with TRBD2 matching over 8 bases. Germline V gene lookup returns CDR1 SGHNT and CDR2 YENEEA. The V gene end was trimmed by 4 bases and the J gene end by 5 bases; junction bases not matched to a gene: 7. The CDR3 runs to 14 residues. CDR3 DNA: TGTGCCAGCAGCTCCCAGGGGACTAGGGACGAGCAGTACTTC. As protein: CASSSQGTRDEQYF.

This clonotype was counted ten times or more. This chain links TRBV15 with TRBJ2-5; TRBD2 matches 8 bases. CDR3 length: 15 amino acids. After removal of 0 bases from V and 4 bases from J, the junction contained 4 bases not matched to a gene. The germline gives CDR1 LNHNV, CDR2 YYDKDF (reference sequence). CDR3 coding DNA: TGTGCCACCAGCAGAGAGGCGGCGGGAGGAGAGACCCAGTACTTC. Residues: CATSREAAGGETQYF.

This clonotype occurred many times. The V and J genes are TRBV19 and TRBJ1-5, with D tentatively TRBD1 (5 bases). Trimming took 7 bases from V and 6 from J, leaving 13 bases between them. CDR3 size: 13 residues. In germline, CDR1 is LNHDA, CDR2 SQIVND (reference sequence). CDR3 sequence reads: CASTQQEGQPQHF. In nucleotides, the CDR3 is TGTGCCAGTACCCAACAGGAGGGTCAGCCCCAGCATTTT.

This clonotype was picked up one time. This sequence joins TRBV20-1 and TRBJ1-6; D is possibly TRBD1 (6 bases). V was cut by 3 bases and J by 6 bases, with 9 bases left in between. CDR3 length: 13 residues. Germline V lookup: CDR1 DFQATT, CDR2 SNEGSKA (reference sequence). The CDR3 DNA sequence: TGCAGTGCTAGTCGGGGGCCTAATTCACCCCTCCACTTT. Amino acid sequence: CSASRGPNSPLHF.

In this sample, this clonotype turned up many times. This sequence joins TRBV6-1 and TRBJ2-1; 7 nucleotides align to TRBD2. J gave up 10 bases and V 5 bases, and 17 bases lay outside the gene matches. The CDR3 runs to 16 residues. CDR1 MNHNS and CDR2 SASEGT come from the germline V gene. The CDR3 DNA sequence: TGTGCCAGCAGTTCCCGAACTAGCGCCCCGCCCGCCGAGCAGTTCTTC. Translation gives CASSSRTSAPPAEQFF.